The 12 T cell receptor beta chains presented below share a single source sample, sequenced in a study of cytomegalovirus exposure and HLA in healthy donors. This table comes from immunoSEQ multiplex PCR, and its TCRdb copy is limited to in-frame clones, with some not included. The sample consists of roughly 330,000 clones, about nine tenths of them appearing once. The sequencing input was PBMCs. Every receptor here comes from a woman under 40 in good health and CMV-seropositive.

V usage is TRBV5-6 and J usage is TRBJ2-1; D is unresolved. V gave up 2 bases and J gave up 6 bases, with 6 bases separating them. The CDR3 is 12 amino acids. Per germline, CDR1 SGHDT and CDR2 YYEEEE. The CDR3 DNA follows: TGTGCCAGCAGCTTACCAGGCAATGAGCAGTTCTTC. Translated, it gives CASSLPGNEQFF.

This clone was counted only a few times. The chain combines TRBV4-3 with TRBJ2-2, with TRBD2 as a possible D gene (6 bases). V was pared by 8 bases and J by 4 bases, with 20 bases between. Germline V lookup: CDR1 LGHNA, CDR2 YSLEER. CDR3 length: 16 amino acids. CDR3 protein: CASAGSGSSSTGELFF. In DNA, the CDR3 is TGCGCCAGCGCCGGGAGTGGGAGCTCGAGCACCGGGGAGCTGTTTTTT.

The rearrangement uses TRBV13 and TRBJ2-1, with 11 bases matching TRBD2. Trimming took 3 bases from V and 6 from J; bases not matched to a gene: 16. The CDR3 totals 19 residues. CDR1 and CDR2 (germline): PRHDT, FYEKMQ (reference sequence). CDR3 amino acids: CASSFSLLAGVGGGNEQFF. DNA of the CDR3: TGTGCCAGCAGCTTTAGCCTACTAGCGGGAGTAGGAGGGGGCAATGAGCAGTTCTTC.

The chain carries TRBV7-2 and TRBJ2-7, with D tentatively TRBD2 (5 bases). The CDR3 has 15 residues. The germline CDR1 and CDR2 sequences are SGHTA and FQGNSA. Trimming pared 2 bases from V and 0 bases from J, leaving 11 bases between. This CDR3 is CASSLISAPSYEQYF. CDR3 in DNA: TGTGCCAGCAGCTTAATTAGCGCGCCCTCCTACGAGCAGTACTTC.

This chain connects TRBV9 to TRBJ2-2; the D is unclear. V was clipped by 4 bases and J by 3 bases, with 10 bases between them. Germline assignment: CDR1 SGDLS and CDR2 YYNGEE. The CDR3 sequence is 14 residues long. The CDR3 spells CASSPVTYTGELFF. The DNA of the CDR3 is TGTGCCAGCAGCCCGGTGACCTACACCGGGGAGCTGTTTTTT.

This chain joins TRBV30 and TRBJ2-7; D might be TRBD1 (5 bases). This CDR3 comprises 13 residues. The V gene's germline CDR1 is GTSNPN and CDR2 SVGIG (reference sequence). The V end lost 4 bases, the J end lost 3 bases, and 13 bases lay between the germline ends. The CDR3 loop is CAWIRGRNYEQYF. The CDR3 DNA reads TGTGCCTGGATAAGGGGCAGGAACTACGAGCAGTACTTC.

V usage is TRBV9 and J usage is TRBJ1-2, with D perhaps matching TRBD1 (5 bases). Germline CDR1 is SGDLS and CDR2 is YYNGEE. The CDR3 sequence is 13 residues long. V lost 0 bases to trimming and J lost 5 bases, with 8 bases between them. In nucleotides, the CDR3 is TGTGCCAGCAGCGTAGGACCAGGGTATGGCTACACCTTC. Translated: CASSVGPGYGYTF. The whole variable domain, filled in from reference TRBV9 and TRBJ1-2, reads DSGVTQTPKHLITATGQRVTLRCSPRSGDLSVYWYQQSLDQGLQFLIQYYNGEERAKGNILERFSAQQFPDLHSELNLSSLELGDSALYFCASSVGPGYGYTFGSGTRLTVV.

The chain joins TRBV29-1 to TRBJ2-7, with D possibly TRBD1 on 5 matching bases. This CDR3 has 13 residues. The ends were cut back, 6 bases at V and 11 bases at J, with 23 bases in the middle. Germline V gene data show CDR1 as SQVTM and CDR2 as ANQGSEA. The DNA of the CDR3 is TGCAGCGTCCTACGAGATCAGGGTATAGGAGAGTACTTC. Its translation is CSVLRDQGIGEYF.

This chain joins TRBV6-5 and TRBJ2-7; no clear D gene. Germline V gene lookup returns CDR1 MNHEY and CDR2 SVGAGI. The CDR3 spans 14 residues. V lost 4 bases and J lost 3, with 13 bases in between. The CDR3 here is CASSSPGRRYEQYF. CDR3 DNA sequence: TGTGCCAGCAGTTCCCCGGGCAGGCGCTACGAGCAGTACTTC.

CDR3 loop: CASIKGALSEAFF. The CDR3 DNA follows: TGTGCCAGCATTAAGGGGGCGTTATCTGAAGCTTTCTTT. The chain uses TRBV6-1 and TRBJ1-1; 7 bases match TRBD1. The CDR3 spans 13 residues. Germline V CDR1 and CDR2: MNHNS, SASEGT. The trim removed 7 bases at V and 6 bases at J, leaving 8 bases unmatched.

The chain combines TRBV5-6 with TRBJ2-7; D is possibly TRBD2 (5 bases). This CDR3 is built from 14 residues. The V gene lost 7 bases and the J gene lost 3 bases, with 17 bases spanning the gap. The V gene's germline CDR1 is SGHDT and CDR2 YYEEEE. CDR3 nucleotide sequence: TGTGCCAGCCGACCGGCGGGCCGGAACTACGAGCAGTACTTC. It codes for CASRPAGRNYEQYF.

This clone was counted a few times. The gene calls are TRBV5-1 and TRBJ2-7, with 7 bases fitting TRBD2. Germline values: CDR1 SGHRS, CDR2 YFSETQ. J gave up 5 bases and V 5 bases, and 4 bases lay outside the gene matches. This CDR3 spans 12 amino acids. In nucleotides, the CDR3 is TGCGCCAGCAGGACTACTAGCGACGAGCAGTACTTC. It codes for CASRTTSDEQYF.